This T cell receptor (beta chain) was recovered during a study of a mutant IDH1 vaccine in newly diagnosed glioma. Study-wide context: The study gave patients eight vaccinations in weeks 1, 3, 5, 7, 11, 15, 19, 23.

Time point given: week 11, during vaccination. The vaccine gave 300 ug of a 20-mer mutant IDH1 peptide subcutaneously per dose. Patients carried new grade 3 or 4 IDH1-mutant astrocytomas lacking nuclear ATRX. In the case of this clone: What it binds is not known.

Measured with immunoSEQ multiplex PCR; TCRdb has only the in-frame clones, and not every one. The data hold roughly 62,000 clones, with about 91% observed a single time. Per germline, CDR1 SGHAT and CDR2 FQNNGV. The CDR3 length is 13 residues. The V end was cut by 1 base, the J end by 9 bases, with 10 bases between. The receptor's source is a man in his forties with glioma. The sample here was PBMCs, taken from a glioma patient whose treatment included an IDH1 peptide vaccine. V usage is TRBV11-2 and J usage is TRBJ2-1, with D possibly TRBD2 on 5 matching bases. The CDR3 sequence: CASSLGELVEQFF. CDR3 sequence (DNA): TGTGCCAGCAGCTTAGGGGAGCTCGTTGAGCAGTTCTTC.